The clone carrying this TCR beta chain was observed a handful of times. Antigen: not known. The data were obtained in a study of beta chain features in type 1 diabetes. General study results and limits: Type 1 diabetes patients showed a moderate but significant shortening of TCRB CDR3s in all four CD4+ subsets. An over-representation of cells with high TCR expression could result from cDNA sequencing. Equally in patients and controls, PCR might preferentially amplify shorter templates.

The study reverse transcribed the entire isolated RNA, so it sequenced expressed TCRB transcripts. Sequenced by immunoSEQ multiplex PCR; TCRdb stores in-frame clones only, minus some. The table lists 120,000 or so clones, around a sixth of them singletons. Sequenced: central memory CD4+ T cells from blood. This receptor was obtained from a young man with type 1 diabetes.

CDR3 amino acids: CSSVFQETQYF. The CDR3 DNA follows: TGCAGCTCGGTATTTCAAGAGACCCAGTACTTC. V gene TRBV29-1 combines with J gene TRBJ2-5; D is unclear. Trimming cost V 8 bases and J 2 bases, with 9 bases left between them. The CDR3 is 11 amino acids. The germline gives CDR1 SQVTM, CDR2 ANQGSEA.